This T cell receptor beta chain was obtained from a study of blood T cells in healthy people across ages. Findings and caveats of the study: TCR beta diversity was tightly associated with the proportion of naive T cells.

The sample holds a few counts of this clonotype. Antigen: not known. V trimming: 8 bases; J trimming: 4 bases; junction bases outside the gene matches: 9. Germline-derived CDR1 and CDR2 are LGHNA and YSLEER. This CDR3 is built from 14 residues. For the second PCR, which ran for about 6 to 11 cycles, a sample-barcoded 5' primer and a J-beta primer mix were used. TCRdb processed the 5' RACE reads anew with MiXCR; each CDR3 protein has one entry. The data show 1.8 million or so distinct CDR3 sequences, roughly two fifths seen once. Material: blood. The clonotype originates from a human donor in good health. The chain links TRBV4-3 to TRBJ1-1, with 8 nucleotides matching TRBD1. CDR3 protein: CASGEYDRGTEAFF. The CDR3 DNA is TGCGCCAGCGGAGAGTACGACAGGGGCACTGAAGCTTTCTTT.